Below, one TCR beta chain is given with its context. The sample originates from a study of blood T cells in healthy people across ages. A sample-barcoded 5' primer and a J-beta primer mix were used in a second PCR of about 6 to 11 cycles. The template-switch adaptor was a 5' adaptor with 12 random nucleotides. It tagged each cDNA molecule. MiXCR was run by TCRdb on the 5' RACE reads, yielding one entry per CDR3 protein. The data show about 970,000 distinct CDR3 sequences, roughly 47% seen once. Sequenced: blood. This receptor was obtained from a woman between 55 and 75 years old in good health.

The DNA of the CDR3 is TGCAGTGCTAGAGACCGCTTCGACAGGGCAGGGGCCAACGTCCTGACTTTC. Protein: CSARDRFDRAGANVLTF. The genes are TRBV20-1 and TRBJ2-6; 7 bases match TRBD1. Germline V gene sequence: CDR1 DFQATT, CDR2 SNEGSKA (reference sequence). CDR3 size: 17 residues. Unmatched junction bases numbered 9, after V lost 0 bases and J lost 4 bases.